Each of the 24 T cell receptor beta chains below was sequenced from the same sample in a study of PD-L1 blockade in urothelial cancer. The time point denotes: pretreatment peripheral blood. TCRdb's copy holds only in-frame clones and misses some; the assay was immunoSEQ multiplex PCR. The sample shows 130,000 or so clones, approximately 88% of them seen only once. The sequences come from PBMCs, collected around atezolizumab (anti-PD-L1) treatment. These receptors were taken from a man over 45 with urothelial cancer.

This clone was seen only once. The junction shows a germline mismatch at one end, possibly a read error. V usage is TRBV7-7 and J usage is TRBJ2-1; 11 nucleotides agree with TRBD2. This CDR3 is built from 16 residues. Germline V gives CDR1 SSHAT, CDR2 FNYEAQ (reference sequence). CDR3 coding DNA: TGTGCTAGCAGCGAACTGACTAGCGGGAATCACAATGAGCAGTTCTTC. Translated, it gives CASSELTSGNHNEQFF.

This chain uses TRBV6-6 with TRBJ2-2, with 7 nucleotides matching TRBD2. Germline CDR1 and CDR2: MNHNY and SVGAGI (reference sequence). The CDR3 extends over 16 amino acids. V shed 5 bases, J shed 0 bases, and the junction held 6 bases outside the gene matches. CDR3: CASSVASGPNTGELFF. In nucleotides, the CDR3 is TGTGCCAGCAGTGTCGCTAGCGGCCCGAACACCGGGGAGCTGTTTTTT.

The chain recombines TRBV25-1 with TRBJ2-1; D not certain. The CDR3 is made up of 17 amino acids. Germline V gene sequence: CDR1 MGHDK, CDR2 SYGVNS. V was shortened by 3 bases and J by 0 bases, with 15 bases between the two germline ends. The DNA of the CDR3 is TGTGCCAGCAGTGAGTCCGAGACCTGGAGCTCCTACAATGAGCAGTTCTTC. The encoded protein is CASSESETWSSYNEQFF.

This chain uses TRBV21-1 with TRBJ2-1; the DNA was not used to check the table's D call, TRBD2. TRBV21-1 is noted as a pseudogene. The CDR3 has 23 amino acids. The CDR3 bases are TGTGCCAGCAGCCGGCGGACAGGTCGAGGAGGGCTAGCGGGAACAAAGTCCTACAATGAGCAGTTCTTC. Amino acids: CASSRRTGRGGLAGTKSYNEQFF.

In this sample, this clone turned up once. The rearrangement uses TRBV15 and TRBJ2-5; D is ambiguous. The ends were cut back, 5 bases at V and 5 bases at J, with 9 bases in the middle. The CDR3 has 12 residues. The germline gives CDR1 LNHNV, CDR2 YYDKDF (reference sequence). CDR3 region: CATSYPQETQYF. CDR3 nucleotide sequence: TGTGCCACCAGCTATCCACAGGAGACCCAGTACTTC.

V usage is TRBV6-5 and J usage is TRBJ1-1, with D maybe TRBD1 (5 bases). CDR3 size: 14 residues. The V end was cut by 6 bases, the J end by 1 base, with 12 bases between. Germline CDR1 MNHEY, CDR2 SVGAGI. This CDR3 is CASRPGSRNTEAFF. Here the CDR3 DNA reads TGTGCCAGCAGACCAGGGTCGAGGAACACTGAAGCTTTCTTT.

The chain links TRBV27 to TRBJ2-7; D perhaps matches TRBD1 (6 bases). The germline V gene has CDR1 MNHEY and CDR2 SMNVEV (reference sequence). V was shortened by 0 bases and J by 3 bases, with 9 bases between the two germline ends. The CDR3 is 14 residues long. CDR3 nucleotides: TGTGCCAGCAGTTTATCTAACAGGGTCTACGAGCAGTACTTC. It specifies CASSLSNRVYEQYF.

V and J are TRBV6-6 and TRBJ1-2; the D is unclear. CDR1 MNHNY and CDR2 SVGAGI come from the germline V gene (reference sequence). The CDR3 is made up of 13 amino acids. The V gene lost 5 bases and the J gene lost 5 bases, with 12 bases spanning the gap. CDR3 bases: TGTGCCAGCAGTGCGGGTTTTATATATGGCTACACCTTC. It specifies CASSAGFIYGYTF.

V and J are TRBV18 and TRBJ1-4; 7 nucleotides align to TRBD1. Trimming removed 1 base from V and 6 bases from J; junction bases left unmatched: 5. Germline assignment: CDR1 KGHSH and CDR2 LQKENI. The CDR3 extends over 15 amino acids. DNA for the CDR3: TGTGCCAGCTCACCACGAGGAGGGGGCCATGAAAAACTGTTTTTT. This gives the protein CASSPRGGGHEKLFF.

CDR3 DNA sequence: TGTGCCAGCATGGAAGGCGGGAGTGAGCAGTTCTTC. Amino acids: CASMEGGSEQFF. The V gene is TRBV6-1, the J gene TRBJ2-1, with 7 bases lining up with TRBD2. This CDR3 comprises 12 residues. Looked up from germline, CDR1 is MNHNS and CDR2 is SASEGT. J lost 9 bases, V lost 7 bases, and 6 bases had no gene match.

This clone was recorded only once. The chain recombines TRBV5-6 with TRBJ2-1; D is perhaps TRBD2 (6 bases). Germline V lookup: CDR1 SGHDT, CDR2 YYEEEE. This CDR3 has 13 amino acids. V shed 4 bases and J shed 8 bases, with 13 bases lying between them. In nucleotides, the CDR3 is TGTGCCAGCAGCCCGGAGGGAAAAGATGAGCAGTTCTTC. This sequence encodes CASSPEGKDEQFF.

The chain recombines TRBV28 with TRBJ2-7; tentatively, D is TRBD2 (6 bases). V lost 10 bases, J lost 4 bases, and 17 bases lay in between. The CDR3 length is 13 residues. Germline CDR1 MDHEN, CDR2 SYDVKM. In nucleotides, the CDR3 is TGTGCCACCCGGGACTCAAACTCTTACGAGCAGTACTTC. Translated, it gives CATRDSNSYEQYF.

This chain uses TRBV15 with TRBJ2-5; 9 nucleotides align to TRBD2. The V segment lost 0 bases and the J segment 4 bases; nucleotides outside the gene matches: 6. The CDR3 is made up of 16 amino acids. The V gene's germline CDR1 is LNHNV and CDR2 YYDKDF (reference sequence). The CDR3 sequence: CATSRDPSGTLETQYF. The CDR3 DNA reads TGTGCCACCAGCAGAGACCCTAGCGGGACGCTAGAGACCCAGTACTTC.

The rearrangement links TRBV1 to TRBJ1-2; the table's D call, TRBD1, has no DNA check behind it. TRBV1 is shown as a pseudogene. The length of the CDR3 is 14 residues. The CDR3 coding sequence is TGCACCAGCCATTGGGACAGGGCCGCCTATGGCTACACCTTC. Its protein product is CTSHWDRAAYGYTF.

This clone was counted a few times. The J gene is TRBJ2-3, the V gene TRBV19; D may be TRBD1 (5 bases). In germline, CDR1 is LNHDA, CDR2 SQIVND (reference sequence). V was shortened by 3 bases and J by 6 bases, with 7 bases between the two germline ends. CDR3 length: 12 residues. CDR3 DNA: TGTGCCAGTAGTATCCCAGGGGATACGCAGTATTTT. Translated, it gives CASSIPGDTQYF.

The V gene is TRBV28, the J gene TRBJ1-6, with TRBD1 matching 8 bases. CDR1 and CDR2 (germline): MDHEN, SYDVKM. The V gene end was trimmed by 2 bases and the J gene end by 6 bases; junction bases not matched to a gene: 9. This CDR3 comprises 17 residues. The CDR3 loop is CASSLPSTGDGNSPLHF. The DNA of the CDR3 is TGTGCCAGCAGTTTACCGTCGACAGGGGATGGTAATTCACCCCTCCACTTT.

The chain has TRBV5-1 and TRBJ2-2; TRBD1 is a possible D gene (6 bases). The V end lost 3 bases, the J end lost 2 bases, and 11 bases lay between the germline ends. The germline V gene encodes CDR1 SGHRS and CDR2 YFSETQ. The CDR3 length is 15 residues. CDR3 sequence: CASSWLQGNTGELFF. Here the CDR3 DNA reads TGCGCCAGCAGCTGGTTACAGGGAAACACCGGGGAGCTGTTTTTT.

The CDR3 sequence: CASSSGTGNYNEQFF. DNA for the CDR3: TGCGCCAGCAGCTCAGGGACAGGGAACTACAATGAGCAGTTCTTC. The chain uses TRBV5-1 and TRBJ2-1; 9 bases line up with TRBD1. Germline-derived CDR1 and CDR2 are SGHRS and YFSETQ. CDR3 length: 15 residues. Trimming removed 3 bases from V and 3 bases from J; junction bases left unmatched: 4.

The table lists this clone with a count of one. The CDR3, as DNA: TGTGCCAGCAGACAACAGGGCTGGGCTAATGAAAAACTGTTTTTT. As protein: CASRQQGWANEKLFF. The chain uses TRBV7-2 and TRBJ1-4; the D gene is possibly TRBD1 (6 bases). This CDR3 comprises 15 residues. Germline V gene lookup returns CDR1 SGHTA and CDR2 FQGNSA. Trimming cost V 6 bases and J 3 bases, with 14 bases left between them. Full variable domain (missing parts from reference TRBV7-2 and TRBJ1-4): GAGVSQSPSNKVTEKGKDVELRCDPISGHTALYWYRQSLGQGLEFLIYFQGNSAPDKSGLPSDRFSAERTGGSVSTLTIQRTQQEDSAVYLCASRQQGWANEKLFFGSGTQLSVL.

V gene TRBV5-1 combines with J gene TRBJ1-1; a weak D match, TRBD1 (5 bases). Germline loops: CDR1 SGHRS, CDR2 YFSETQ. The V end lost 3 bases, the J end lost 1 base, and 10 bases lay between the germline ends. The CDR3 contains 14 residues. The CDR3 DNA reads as TGCGCCAGCAGCTGGATAGGGGAGAACACTGAAGCTTTCTTT. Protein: CASSWIGENTEAFF.

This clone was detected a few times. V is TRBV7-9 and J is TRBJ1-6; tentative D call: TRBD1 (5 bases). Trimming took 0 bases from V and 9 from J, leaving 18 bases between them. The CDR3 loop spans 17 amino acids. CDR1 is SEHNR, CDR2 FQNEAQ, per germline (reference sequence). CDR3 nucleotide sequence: TGTGCCAGCAGCTTAGCTACTGGTTCGGGGGGTCGTTCACCCCTCCACTTT. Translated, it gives CASSLATGSGGRSPLHF.

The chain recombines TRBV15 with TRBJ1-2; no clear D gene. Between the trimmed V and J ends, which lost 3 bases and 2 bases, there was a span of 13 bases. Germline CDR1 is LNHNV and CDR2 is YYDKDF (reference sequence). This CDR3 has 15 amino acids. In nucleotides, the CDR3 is TGTGCCACCAGCAGGCGATCTCAGGCCAACTATGGCTACACCTTC. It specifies CATSRRSQANYGYTF.

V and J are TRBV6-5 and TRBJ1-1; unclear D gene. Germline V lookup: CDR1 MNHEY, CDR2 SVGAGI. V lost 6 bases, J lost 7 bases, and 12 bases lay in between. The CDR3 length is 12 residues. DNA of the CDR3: TGTGCCAGCAGATCTACGGGAGGTGAAGCTTTCTTT. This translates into CASRSTGGEAFF.

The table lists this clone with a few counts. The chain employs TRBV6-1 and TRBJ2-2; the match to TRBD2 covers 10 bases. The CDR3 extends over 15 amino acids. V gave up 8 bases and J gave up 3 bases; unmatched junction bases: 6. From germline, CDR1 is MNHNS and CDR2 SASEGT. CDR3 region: CASEGLAPYTGELFF. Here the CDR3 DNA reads TGTGCCAGCGAGGGACTAGCGCCGTACACCGGGGAGCTGTTTTTT.